One and the same sample provided the 31 T cell receptor beta chains below, sequenced in a study of T cell clonality in common variable immunodeficiency. The study's findings and limits: Reportedly, TCR beta sequences from common variable immunodeficiency showed fewer deletions and N-nucleotide insertions.

These receptors lack a known antigen. The assay was immunoSEQ multiplex PCR, and TCRdb's table has in-frame clones only and misses some. Altogether 25,000 to 30,000 clones were found in the sample, and no singletons occur. Sequenced material: peripheral blood mononuclear cells. These receptors came from a human donor with common variable immunodeficiency.

This clone was counted many times. The DNA ends 3 residues before the CDR3 does, and the rest of the CDR3 is filled in from the germline J gene. The chain carries TRBV29-1 and TRBJ2-7; possibly TRBD1 for D (5 bases). V lost 6 bases, J lost 2 bases, and 11 bases lay in between. The CDR3 is made up of 12 amino acids. The germline CDR1 and CDR2 sequences are SQVTM and ANQGSEA. The CDR3 DNA, read in part, is TGCAGCGTGACAGTAAGCCCCTACGAG. Translation gives CSVTVSPYE. The entire CDR3 protein is CSVTVSPYEQYF.

This clone was seen only a few times. CDR3 DNA (partial): TGCAGTGCTAGAGATCCAGCGGGAGCATCCTACGAG. Its translation: CSARDPAGASYE. The whole CDR3 sequence is CSARDPAGASYEQYF. The gene calls are TRBV20-1 and TRBJ2-7; TRBD2 matches 8 bases. The read stops 3 residues short of the end of the CDR3; the missing end is completed from the germline J gene. The J segment lost 1 base and the V segment lost 0 bases, leaving 5 bases of the junction unmatched. The germline V gene encodes CDR1 DFQATT and CDR2 SNEGSKA (reference sequence). There are 15 residues in the CDR3.

This clone was recorded at least ten times. The observed sequence ends 3 residues before the CDR3 terminus, with the missing tail filled in from the germline J gene. The V gene is TRBV4-2, the J gene TRBJ2-7; D not certain. The germline V gene encodes CDR1 LGHNA and CDR2 YNFKEQ. Trimming shortened V by 0 bases and J by 5 bases, and 14 bases separated the two germline ends. CDR3 length: 15 residues. Partial CDR3 DNA: TGTGCCAGCAGCCAAGAGGCTTTCGGGTCCGACGAG. Amino acid sequence: CASSQEAFGSDE. The whole CDR3 protein reads CASSQEAFGSDEQYF.

This clone was seen repeatedly, ten times or more. The read gets to within 3 residues of the CDR3 end, and the germline J gene fills in the rest. The chain employs TRBV20-1 and TRBJ2-3; TRBD2 matches 7 bases. Germline lookup yields CDR1 DFQATT and CDR2 SNEGSKA (reference sequence). The CDR3 runs 16 residues. After removal of 4 bases from V and 0 bases from J, the junction contained 10 bases not matched to a gene. The covered CDR3 bases are TGCAGTGCTACCCGGGACTACCCAGACAGCACAGATACG. Its protein product is CSATRDYPDSTDT. The full-length CDR3 reads as CSATRDYPDSTDTQYF.

This clone appeared many times. The read gets to within 3 residues of the CDR3 end, and the germline J gene fills in the rest. The V call is TRBV20-1, the J call TRBJ2-2; a weak D match, TRBD2 (6 bases). V was trimmed by 7 bases and J by 1 base, leaving 7 bases between them. This CDR3 has 12 residues. The V gene's germline CDR1 is DFQATT and CDR2 SNEGSKA (reference sequence). The CDR3 loop is CSGRENTGELFF. The DNA read from the CDR3 is TGCAGTGGGCGGGAGAACACCGGGGAG.

Ten or more counts support this clone. The read falls 3 residues short of the CDR3 end, and the missing part is taken from the germline J gene. J is TRBJ2-1 and V is TRBV5-1; 10 bases align to TRBD1. CDR3 length: 16 amino acids. CDR1 and CDR2 from the germline V gene are SGHRS and YFSETQ. J was trimmed by 6 bases and V by 0 bases; bases with no gene match: 6. This chain's CDR3 is CASSLAPGTGANEQFF. The sequenced part of the CDR3 DNA is TGCGCCAGCAGCTTGGCCCCCGGGACAGGGGCCAATGAG.

In the case of this clone: The read ends 3 residues before the CDR3 terminus; that terminus is restored from the germline J gene. The chain uses TRBV2 and TRBJ1-6; TRBD1 matches 9 bases. V trimming: 6 bases; J trimming: 3 bases; junction bases outside the gene matches: 9. Germline values: CDR1 SNHLY, CDR2 FYNNEI. The CDR3 contains 17 residues. CDR3 loop: CASRDRGISLYNSPLHF. CDR3 DNA (partial): TGTGCCAGCAGGGACAGGGGAATCTCCCTCTATAATTCACCC.

There are a few counts of this clone. The missing CDR3 end, 3 residues past where the read stops, is filled in from the germline J gene. This chain links TRBV7-3 with TRBJ2-2; TRBD2 matches 10 bases. This CDR3 has 15 residues. CDR1 and CDR2 (germline): SGHTA, FQGTGA. V lost 3 bases, J lost 8 bases, and 6 bases stayed unmatched. The part of the CDR3 DNA that was read is TGTGCCAGCAGCTTTCTAGCGGGAGAGGGAGGGGAG. This gives the protein CASSFLAGEGGE. The whole CDR3 protein reads CASSFLAGEGGELFF.

At least ten counts were recorded for this clone. The DNA ends 3 residues before the CDR3 does, and the rest of the CDR3 is filled in from the germline J gene. The rearrangement links TRBV7-8 to TRBJ2-5; maybe TRBD1 (5 bases). The ends were cut back, 8 bases at V and 3 bases at J, with 19 bases in the middle. The length of the CDR3 is 15 residues. CDR1 SGHVS and CDR2 FQNEAQ come from the germline V gene. The sequenced part of the CDR3 DNA is TGTGCCAGCCAAGCAGTGGGTAGGGGCAAAGAGACC. It translates to CASQAVGRGKET. The complete CDR3 protein is CASQAVGRGKETQYF.

Of note for this clone: The missing CDR3 end, 3 residues past where the read stops, is filled in from the germline J gene. Other nucleotide sequences from this sample produce the same CDR3. The chain joins TRBV2 to TRBJ1-3; 7 nucleotides align to TRBD1. V shed 6 bases, J shed 4 bases, and the junction held 6 bases outside the gene matches. Per the germline V gene, CDR1 is SNHLY and CDR2 is FYNNEI. This CDR3 has 14 amino acids. The sequenced part of the CDR3 DNA is TGTGCCAGCAGCGCAGACAGGGCGGGAAACACC. This encodes CASSADRAGNT. From start to end, the CDR3 is CASSADRAGNTIYF.

This clone was seen at least ten times. The read terminates 3 residues ahead of where the CDR3 ends, so the germline J gene completes it. In the same sample, other DNA sequences code for this CDR3. J is TRBJ2-1 and V is TRBV2; tentatively, D is TRBD2 (6 bases). CDR1 is SNHLY and CDR2 is FYNNEI in the germline V gene. The CDR3 extends over 16 amino acids. V was cut by 8 bases and J by 7 bases, with 24 bases left in between. CDR3 in amino acids: CASGGLVAAGVNEQFF. The sequenced part of the CDR3 DNA is TGTGCCAGCGGCGGTCTTGTGGCAGCGGGTGTGAATGAG.

This clone was seen many times. Coverage ceases 3 residues before the CDR3 finishes, and the germline J gene fills in the end. J is TRBJ2-1 and V is TRBV29-1; 16 positions match TRBD2. V lost 8 bases to trimming and J lost 9 bases; unmatched junction nucleotides: 7. Germline assignment: CDR1 SQVTM and CDR2 ANQGSEA. The CDR3 extends over 14 amino acids. The CDR3 reads CSMGLAGGLSEQFF. The part of the CDR3 DNA that was read is TGCAGCATGGGACTAGCGGGAGGGCTCAGTGAG.

In this sample, this clone turned up many times. Coverage ceases 3 residues before the CDR3 finishes, and the germline J gene fills in the end. The V and J genes are TRBV6-2 or TRBV6-3 and TRBJ2-5; D is perhaps TRBD1 (6 bases). Per the germline V gene, CDR1 is MNHEY and CDR2 is SVGEGT. The CDR3 length is 14 residues. Trimming took off 5 bases at V and 2 bases at J, with 12 bases between the two ends. CDR3 region: CASSLQGRQETQYF. Incomplete CDR3 DNA: TGTGCCAGCAGTCTACAGGGCCGACAAGAGACC.

The sequenced CDR3 bases are TGTGCCAGCAGGGGGCTGGGCGAG. Translation gives CASRGLGE. The full-length CDR3 reads as CASRGLGEQYF. J is TRBJ2-7 and V is TRBV2; TRBD1 might be the D (5 bases). The missing CDR3 end, 3 residues past where the read stops, is filled in from the germline J gene. The CDR3 is made up of 11 amino acids. Germline CDR1 reads SNHLY; CDR2 reads FYNNEI. V dropped 6 bases and J dropped 6 bases, with 9 bases sitting between them.

This clone was seen more than once but under ten times. The read terminates 3 residues before the CDR3 end, so the remaining end is supplied by the germline J gene. The chain links TRBV30 to TRBJ1-2; D gene uncertain. Between the trimmed V and J ends, which lost 5 bases and 2 bases, there was a span of 6 bases. Germline V gene lookup returns CDR1 GTSNPN and CDR2 SVGIG (reference sequence). The CDR3 runs 11 residues. The CDR3 DNA, read in part, is TGTGCCTGGGACAAAAACTATGGC. Its translation: CAWDKNYG. In full, the CDR3 is CAWDKNYGYTF.

Regarding this clone: The read comes to an end 3 residues before the CDR3 does, leaving the germline J gene to fill in the end. The rearrangement uses TRBV2 and TRBJ2-7; 7 positions agree with TRBD2. Germline V lookup: CDR1 SNHLY, CDR2 FYNNEI. This CDR3 is 14 amino acids long. The trim removed 6 bases at V and 2 bases at J, leaving 7 bases unmatched. The CDR3 region is CASSRTSSTYEQYF. The sequenced part of the CDR3 DNA is TGTGCCAGCAGCCGGACTAGTTCCACCTACGAG.

Worth noting for this clone: The CDR3 goes on 3 residues after the read ends, and that part is filled in from the germline J gene. The chain is built from TRBV23-1 and TRBJ2-7, with TRBD1 matching 12 bases. TRBV23-1 has ORF status, its function being uncertain. CDR3 length equals 20 residues. The V and J ends lost 0 bases and 0 bases, in that order; junction bases with no gene match: 12. CDR3 loop: CASSQSLGQGAGMSSYEQYF. Incomplete CDR3 DNA: TGCGCCAGCAGTCAATCGTTGGGACAGGGGGCGGGAATGAGCTCCTACGAG.

This clone was observed a handful of times. CDR3: CASSQQGPLSGELFF. The sequenced CDR3 bases are TGTGCCAGTAGCCAACAGGGGCCCCTATCCGGGGAG. The chain links TRBV19 to TRBJ2-2, with 7 bases lining up with TRBD1. From the germline J gene comes the end of the CDR3, since the read stops 3 residues before it. The V gene end was trimmed by 6 bases and the J gene end by 6 bases; junction bases not matched to a gene: 10. The CDR3 length is 15 residues. Germline V lookup: CDR1 LNHDA, CDR2 SQIVND (reference sequence).

This clone occurred many times. Read data end 3 residues before the CDR3 end; the end is taken from the germline J gene. The J gene is TRBJ2-7, the V gene TRBV6-1; 10 bases agree with TRBD1. After removal of 1 base from V and 2 bases from J, the junction contained 5 bases not matched to a gene. This CDR3 is 16 amino acids long. The germline V gene encodes CDR1 MNHNS and CDR2 SASEGT. CDR3 region: CASSEVGQGNPYEQYF. The sequenced CDR3 bases are TGTGCCAGCAGTGAAGTGGGACAGGGGAATCCCTACGAG.

Ten or more counts support this clone. Read data end 3 residues before the CDR3 end; the end is taken from the germline J gene. V and J are TRBV7-9 and TRBJ1-2; D possibly corresponds to TRBD1 (6 bases). The length of the CDR3 is 13 residues. V was pared by 3 bases and J by 7 bases, with 12 bases between. Germline V gene data show CDR1 as SEHNR and CDR2 as FQNEAQ (reference sequence). CDR3 amino acids: CASSFAGAGGYTF. The DNA read from the CDR3 is TGTGCCAGCAGCTTCGCGGGGGCTGGTGGC.

The part of the CDR3 DNA that was read is TGCGCCAGCAGTGACAGAGGGCTTCCCCACCACGAG. Translated: CASSDRGLPHHE. The full CDR3 protein is CASSDRGLPHHEQYF. The chain has TRBV10-2 and TRBJ2-7; D might be TRBD2 (5 bases). Coverage ceases 3 residues before the CDR3 finishes, and the germline J gene fills in the end. This CDR3 spans 15 amino acids. Germline V CDR1 and CDR2: WSHSY, SAAADI. The germline V and J ends were trimmed by 3 bases and 5 bases, with 17 bases remaining between them.

This clone was observed many times. The read terminates 3 residues ahead of where the CDR3 ends, so the germline J gene completes it. The genes are TRBV6-1 and TRBJ2-5; 10 nucleotides line up with TRBD2. Trimming removed 4 bases from V and 1 base from J; junction bases left unmatched: 6. This CDR3 region has 16 residues. In germline, CDR1 is MNHNS, CDR2 SASEGT. The covered CDR3 bases are TGTGCCAGCAGTGTGGATCGGACTAGCGGCCAAGAGACC. It is translated as CASSVDRTSGQET. The CDR3 in full is CASSVDRTSGQETQYF.

Regarding this clone: The sequence runs out 3 residues before the end of the CDR3; the remainder is reconstructed from the germline J gene. The chain employs TRBV2 and TRBJ1-5, with 7 bases that match TRBD1. Trimming at V came to 5 bases and at J to 4 bases, leaving 8 bases not matched to a gene. The CDR3 loop spans 15 amino acids. The germline V gene has CDR1 SNHLY and CDR2 FYNNEI. Here the CDR3 reads CASSPTGTANQPQHF. CDR3 bases read: TGTGCCAGCAGTCCAACCGGGACAGCAAATCAGCCC.

Details on this clone: The read comes to an end 3 residues before the CDR3 does, leaving the germline J gene to fill in the end. The V call is TRBV5-1, the J call TRBJ2-7; 11 bases line up with TRBD1. The CDR3 runs 16 residues. V trimming: 4 bases; J trimming: 1 base; junction bases outside the gene matches: 7. Germline CDR1 is SGHRS and CDR2 is YFSETQ. This chain's CDR3 is CASSMGTGGSSYEQYF. The DNA read from the CDR3 is TGCGCCAGCAGCATGGGGACAGGGGGGTCATCCTACGAG.

This clone was observed many times. The CDR3 is cut off 3 residues early in the read; its end comes from the germline J gene. The V gene is TRBV2, the J gene TRBJ1-1; TRBD1 might be the D (5 bases). With 7 bases removed from V and 3 bases from J, the gap between germline ends came to 12 bases. The CDR3 has 13 residues. CDR1 SNHLY and CDR2 FYNNEI come from the germline V gene. The covered CDR3 bases are TGTGCCAGCAATCTGGAGGGGCACACTGAA. This codes for CASNLEGHTE. From start to end, the CDR3 is CASNLEGHTEAFF.

There are a few counts of this clone. Read data end 3 residues before the CDR3 end; the end is taken from the germline J gene. J is TRBJ2-5 and V is TRBV5-4; tentatively, D is TRBD1 (6 bases). V shed 4 bases and J shed 1 base, with 11 bases lying between them. This CDR3 has 14 amino acids. CDR1 is SGHNT, CDR2 YYREEE, per germline (reference sequence). CDR3 DNA (partial): TGTGCCAGCAGCCCCGGACAGCTCCAAGAGACC. Its protein is CASSPGQLQET. The complete CDR3 reads CASSPGQLQETQYF.

This clone was recorded many times. The read ends 3 residues early relative to the CDR3; the germline J gene fills the gap. The V gene is TRBV7-8, the J gene TRBJ1-5, with D maybe TRBD1 (5 bases). The CDR3 length is 13 residues. Trimming pared 8 bases from V and 0 bases from J, leaving 8 bases between. Germline V gene sequence: CDR1 SGHVS, CDR2 FQNEAQ. The CDR3 bases that were read are TGTGCCAGCGGGGCAGCTAGCAATCAGCCC. Amino acids: CASGAASNQP. The full CDR3 protein reads CASGAASNQPQHF.

This clone has just a few counts. The read is 3 residues too short to cover the CDR3 end, so that end is filled in from the germline J gene. The V and J genes are TRBV30 and TRBJ2-1, with 8 bases matching TRBD1. The CDR3 covers 15 residues. Germline lookup yields CDR1 GTSNPN and CDR2 SVGIG (reference sequence). The V gene end was trimmed by 2 bases and the J gene end by 8 bases; junction bases not matched to a gene: 11. The chain's CDR3 is CAWSRGGRGRDEQFF. The sequenced CDR3 bases are TGTGCCTGGAGTCGGGGCGGCAGGGGGCGGGATGAG.

This clone was observed at least ten times. The read halts 3 residues ahead of the CDR3 end, with the missing end drawn from the germline J gene. This sequence joins TRBV20-1 and TRBJ2-1; the match to TRBD2 covers 10 bases. CDR1 and CDR2 (germline): DFQATT, SNEGSKA (reference sequence). Trimming at V came to 5 bases and at J to 5 bases, leaving 6 bases not matched to a gene. This CDR3 has 14 residues. The DNA read from the CDR3 is TGCAGTGCTCCCCGGACTAGCGGACACAATGAG. As protein: CSAPRTSGHNE. The CDR3 in full is CSAPRTSGHNEQFF.

Comment on this clone: The read terminates 3 residues ahead of where the CDR3 ends, so the germline J gene completes it. The genes are TRBV19 and TRBJ2-3, with TRBD2 identical over 7 bases. This CDR3 comprises 14 residues. The germline V gene has CDR1 LNHDA and CDR2 SQIVND (reference sequence). V lost 5 bases to trimming and J lost 3 bases; unmatched junction nucleotides: 5. The chain's CDR3 is CASSRGTMTDTQYF. The sequenced CDR3 bases are TGTGCCAGTAGTCGGGGGACTATGACAGATACG.

Comment on this clone: The read ends 3 residues before the CDR3 terminus; that terminus is restored from the germline J gene. The chain combines TRBV19 with TRBJ1-2, with 8 positions matching TRBD1. CDR3 length: 17 amino acids. Germline CDR1 is LNHDA and CDR2 is SQIVND (reference sequence). The V and J ends lost 1 base and 2 bases, in that order; junction bases with no gene match: 9. The CDR3 bases that were read are TGTGCCAGTAGTATAGCAGGGGGCGGCGCGGCAAACTATGGC. Translated: CASSIAGGGAANYG. In full, the CDR3 is CASSIAGGGAANYGYTF.